This T cell receptor (beta chain) stems from a study of cytomegalovirus exposure and HLA in healthy donors. CDR3 length: 14 residues. CDR1 is MNHNY and CDR2 is SVGAGI in the germline V gene (reference sequence). This clone was recorded a few times. The antigen is unknown. The PCR contained 60 Vbeta and 13 Jbeta primers. The repertoire was sequenced with immunoSEQ multiplex PCR; TCRdb's copy has only in-frame clones and lacks some. The sample consists of under 110,000 clones, roughly 70% of them appearing once. Whereas donors were nominally healthy upon sampling, unrecorded immune exposures were probable. Study-wide points: There were a few CMV-associated chains whose specificity for CMV antigens was confirmed in vitro. With high specificity and sensitivity, the classifier reportedly diagnosed cytomegalovirus status.

The origin of this receptor is a man aged 45-65 years in good health and CMV-seronegative. Sequencing used PBMCs. The chain carries TRBV6-6 and TRBJ2-5; TRBD2 matches 7 bases. Matching the DNA end better, TRBJ2-7 makes the J call doubtful. CDR3 coding DNA: TGTGCCAGCAACCCCTCGGGACTATACTACGAGCAGTACTTC. Encoded protein: CASNPSGLYYEQYF.